This T cell receptor beta chain emerged from a study of T-cell reconstitution after alpha-beta-depleted transplantation in children. Study findings and constraints: Roughly two months post-transplant, alpha-beta T cells reportedly originated from several hundred graft clones that had expanded. Where some patients showed high TCRbeta diversity at day 60, it came from recipient T cells and thymic progenitors that had survived. When one year had passed after transplant, most T-cell counts and diversity came from newly produced T cells.

The germline V gene encodes CDR1 DFQATT and CDR2 SNEGSKA (reference sequence). The germline V and J ends were trimmed by 3 bases and 0 bases, with 12 bases remaining between them. The CDR3 runs to 14 residues. This clonotype was recorded once. The target antigen is unknown. Using unique molecular identifiers, the investigators prepared the TCRbeta library. TCRdb re-analysed the PCR reads in MiXCR, keeping a single row per CDR3 protein. The sample contains some 310,000 distinct CDR3 sequences, around 25% of which appear only once. The source was PBMCs, mostly from graft donor cells, collected 180 days after TCRalphabeta/CD19-depleted stem cell transplant. The sequence was collected from a male patient between 5 and 17 years old who had a stem cell transplant for acute lymphoblastic leukemia, so the T cells may come from the graft donor. The gene calls are TRBV20-1 and TRBJ2-7; a possible D gene is TRBD1 (6 bases). The CDR3 DNA is TGCAGTGCTAGGCACGGACAGCGCTCCTACGAGCAGTACTTC. Translated, it gives CSARHGQRSYEQYF.